Shown below are 21 T cell receptor beta chains from a single sample sequenced in a study of Tregs in tolerant kidney transplant recipients. TCRdb's copy holds only in-frame clones and misses some; the assay was immunoSEQ multiplex PCR. The sample consists of approximately 69,000 clones, less than 90% of them appearing once. Material: CD4+ T cells from blood, obtained before the transplant. The receptors come from a human donor who received a combined kidney and bone marrow transplant.

The chain has TRBV7-3 and TRBJ2-1; 8 bases align to TRBD2. The CDR3 totals 16 residues. Germline assignment: CDR1 SGHTA and CDR2 FQGTGA. Trimming cost V 3 bases and J 7 bases; bases outside gene matches: 11. This CDR3 reads CASSFGAGVRTNEQFF. In nucleotides, the CDR3 is TGTGCCAGCAGCTTTGGAGCGGGAGTGAGAACTAATGAGCAGTTCTTC.

The chain uses TRBV10-3 and TRBJ2-7; 11 nucleotides line up with TRBD1. The CDR3 extends over 13 amino acids. J was trimmed by 4 bases and V by 4 bases; bases with no gene match: 0. Germline V gives CDR1 ENHRY, CDR2 SYGVKD. The DNA for the CDR3 is TGTGCCATCAGTGGGGACAGGGGGTACGAGCAGTACTTC. Its translation is CAISGDRGYEQYF.

The chain's CDR3 is CASTSGGGLVSYEQYF. CDR3 coding DNA: TGTGCCAGCACCTCGGGGGGGGGACTAGTATCCTACGAGCAGTACTTC. The chain recombines TRBV28 with TRBJ2-7, with 8 nucleotides matching TRBD2. The junction had 12 bases not matched to a gene; V was cut back by 7 bases and J by 1 base. CDR1 is MDHEN, CDR2 SYDVKM, per germline. CDR3 length: 16 residues. The variable domain in full, completed from reference TRBV28 and TRBJ2-7, reads DVKVTQSSRYLVKRTGEKVFLECVQDMDHENMFWYRQDPGLGLRLIYFSYDVKMKEKGDIPEGYSVSREKKERFSLILESASTNQTSMYLCASTSGGGLVSYEQYFGPGTRLTVT.

The rearrangement joins TRBV10-3 to TRBJ2-3, with 8 bases fitting TRBD1. Trimming removed 0 bases from V and 1 base from J; junction bases left unmatched: 0. Germline V lookup: CDR1 ENHRY, CDR2 SYGVKD. CDR3 length equals 15 residues. DNA for the CDR3: TGTGCCATCAGTGAGTCGGACAGGGGCACAGATACGCAGTATTTT. Its protein is CAISESDRGTDTQYF.

This rearrangement joins TRBV28 to TRBJ2-1, with 11 nucleotides matching TRBD2. V lost 5 bases and J lost 5; bases outside the gene matches: 5. Per germline, CDR1 MDHEN and CDR2 SYDVKM. This CDR3 has 15 amino acids. The CDR3 nucleotides are TGTGCCAGCAGTCTCCCGACTAGCGGGAACAATGAGCAGTTCTTC. Protein sequence: CASSLPTSGNNEQFF.

This rearrangement joins TRBV9 to TRBJ2-3; 11 bases align to TRBD2. Germline CDR1 is SGDLS and CDR2 is YYNGEE. J gave up 6 bases and V 4 bases, and 7 bases lay outside the gene matches. This CDR3 contains 15 residues. This CDR3 is CASSPTSGSGDTQYF. In nucleotides, the CDR3 is TGTGCCAGCAGCCCAACTAGCGGGAGTGGGGATACGCAGTATTTT.

The genes are TRBV5-1 and TRBJ2-1; 9 bases fit TRBD2. The germline gives CDR1 SGHRS, CDR2 YFSETQ. The length of the CDR3 is 15 residues. Trimming removed 0 bases from V and 7 bases from J; junction bases left unmatched: 5. DNA of the CDR3: TGCGCCAGCAGCTTGGAGAATCTAGCGGGAAATGAGCAGTTCTTC. Translated, it gives CASSLENLAGNEQFF.

The chain combines TRBV19 with TRBJ2-7; the match to TRBD2 covers 9 bases. The CDR3 covers 18 residues. V trimming: 5 bases; J trimming: 2 bases; junction bases outside the gene matches: 16. The germline CDR1 and CDR2 sequences are LNHDA and SQIVND (reference sequence). The CDR3 reads CASSPRGSGSFFTYEQYF. CDR3 DNA sequence: TGTGCCAGTAGTCCTCGAGGTAGCGGGAGTTTTTTCACCTACGAGCAGTACTTC.

The CDR3: CASRVGAYEQYF. For the CDR3, the DNA is TGTGCCAGCCGAGTAGGGGCCTACGAGCAGTACTTC. V and J are TRBV6-1 and TRBJ2-7, with D possibly TRBD1 on 5 matching bases. This CDR3 has 12 amino acids. V dropped 8 bases and J dropped 2 bases, with 10 bases sitting between them. CDR1 is MNHNS, CDR2 SASEGT, per germline.

This chain uses TRBV7-2 with TRBJ2-7; perhaps TRBD2 as D (5 bases). V was shortened by 5 bases and J by 6 bases, with 20 bases between the two germline ends. CDR1 is SGHTA and CDR2 is FQGNSA in the germline V gene. The CDR3 spans 15 residues. This chain's CDR3 is CASSKPDLSTPEQYF. As DNA, the CDR3 is TGTGCCAGCAGCAAACCGGACTTGTCCACCCCCGAGCAGTACTTC.

The V and J genes are TRBV5-1 and TRBJ2-7, with D possibly TRBD1 on 6 matching bases. Germline loops: CDR1 SGHRS, CDR2 YFSETQ. CDR3 length: 13 amino acids. V was shortened by 5 bases and J by 5 bases, with 14 bases between the two germline ends. CDR3 DNA: TGCGCCAGCAGACTTACAGGGTCCCACGAGCAGTACTTC. Translation: CASRLTGSHEQYF. Drawing the rest from reference TRBV5-1 and TRBJ2-7, the complete variable domain is KAGVTQTPRYLIKTRGQQVTLSCSPISGHRSVSWYQQTPGQGLQFLFEYFSETQRNKGNFPGRFSGRQFSNSRSEMNVSTLELGDSALYLCASRLTGSHEQYFGPGTRLTVT.

The chain joins TRBV7-9 to TRBJ2-1; TRBD2 agrees at 7 bases. Looked up from germline, CDR1 is SEHNR and CDR2 is FQNEAQ (reference sequence). This CDR3 comprises 14 residues. The trim removed 0 bases at V and 9 bases at J, leaving 5 bases unmatched. Here the CDR3 reads CASSLAGLDGEQFF. The CDR3 DNA reads as TGTGCCAGCAGCTTAGCAGGACTAGATGGTGAGCAGTTCTTC.

This sequence joins TRBV10-3 and TRBJ1-5; D not certain. The CDR3 is made up of 16 amino acids. CDR1 and CDR2 (germline): ENHRY, SYGVKD. V was cut by 0 bases and J by 2 bases, with 11 bases left in between. CDR3 sequence (DNA): TGTGCCATCAGTGAGTCGAAAAGTCAGGGCAATCAGCCCCAGCATTTT. This gives the protein CAISESKSQGNQPQHF.

This chain joins TRBV27 and TRBJ2-6, with D uncertain. CDR1 is MNHEY and CDR2 is SMNVEV in the germline V gene (reference sequence). The CDR3 is made up of 16 amino acids. Between the trimmed V and J ends, which lost 4 bases and 2 bases, there was a span of 12 bases. CDR3: CASSYRIGAGANVLTF. CDR3 coding DNA: TGTGCCAGCAGTTATAGGATAGGAGCTGGGGCCAACGTCCTGACTTTC.

J is TRBJ2-5 and V is TRBV9; TRBD1 might be the D (6 bases). There are 15 residues in the CDR3. Germline CDR1 and CDR2: SGDLS and YYNGEE. V lost 3 bases and J lost 5, with 17 bases in between. The CDR3 protein is CASSGNPTGGETQYF. Written as DNA, the CDR3 is TGTGCCAGCAGCGGAAATCCGACAGGCGGGGAGACCCAGTACTTC.

The chain has TRBV18 and TRBJ1-1; tentative D call: TRBD1 (5 bases). V was cut by 5 bases and J by 4 bases, with 17 bases left in between. This CDR3 region has 15 residues. The germline gives CDR1 KGHSH, CDR2 LQKENI. CDR3 in amino acids: CASSSTILGLTEAFF. DNA of the CDR3: TGTGCCAGCTCATCCACGATCTTGGGGCTCACTGAAGCTTTCTTT.

This clone was recorded only once. The chain links TRBV5-1 to TRBJ2-3, with TRBD2 identical over 14 bases. The V gene end was trimmed by 4 bases and the J gene end by 5 bases; junction bases not matched to a gene: 6. Germline V gives CDR1 SGHRS, CDR2 YFSETQ. The CDR3 has 16 amino acids. The CDR3 loop is CASSGGLAGAIDTQYF. Here the CDR3 DNA reads TGCGCCAGCAGCGGGGGACTAGCGGGAGCTATAGATACGCAGTATTTT.

The chain recombines TRBV10-3 with TRBJ2-7, with 8 bases aligning to TRBD2. Germline CDR1 and CDR2: ENHRY and SYGVKD. This CDR3 is 15 amino acids long. The junction had 8 bases not matched to a gene; V was cut back by 2 bases and J by 5 bases. CDR3 loop: CAISEEISGTDEQYF. CDR3 bases: TGTGCCATCAGTGAGGAAATTAGCGGGACCGACGAGCAGTACTTC.

The gene calls are TRBV28 and TRBJ2-1, with TRBD1 matching 7 bases. Germline V lookup: CDR1 MDHEN, CDR2 SYDVKM. Trimming cost V 5 bases and J 5 bases; bases outside gene matches: 6. The CDR3 extends over 14 amino acids. This CDR3 is CASSRRQGHNEQFF. The CDR3 DNA sequence: TGTGCCAGCAGTCGTAGACAGGGCCACAATGAGCAGTTCTTC. Using reference TRBV28 and TRBJ2-1 for the parts outside the CDR3, the full variable domain is DVKVTQSSRYLVKRTGEKVFLECVQDMDHENMFWYRQDPGLGLRLIYFSYDVKMKEKGDIPEGYSVSREKKERFSLILESASTNQTSMYLCASSRRQGHNEQFFGPGTRLTVL.

Here the CDR3 reads CASRRGTGMAGSNTEAFF. The CDR3 coding sequence is TGTGCCAGCAGAAGGGGGACAGGGATGGCTGGGTCGAACACTGAAGCTTTCTTT. This chain joins TRBV2 and TRBJ1-1; 9 bases are a match to TRBD1. Germline V gene data show CDR1 as SNHLY and CDR2 as FYNNEI. The V gene end was trimmed by 6 bases and the J gene end by 1 base; junction bases not matched to a gene: 15. The CDR3 runs to 18 residues.

V is TRBV15 and J is TRBJ1-4, with D possibly TRBD1 on 6 matching bases. In germline, CDR1 is LNHNV, CDR2 YYDKDF (reference sequence). The CDR3 has 14 amino acids. V lost 0 bases and J lost 4, with 6 bases in between. The CDR3 spells CATSREQGNEKLFF. As DNA, the CDR3 is TGTGCCACCAGCAGAGAACAGGGTAATGAAAAACTGTTTTTT.